This T cell receptor beta chain came from a study of cytomegalovirus exposure and HLA in healthy donors. Study-wide points: Among the CMV-associated chains, a few were confirmed in vitro as specific for CMV antigens. TRBV6-2, TRBV6-3 and other indistinguishable V segments were excluded.

This CDR3 has 15 amino acids. Germline CDR1 MGHRA, CDR2 YSYEKL. The V and J ends lost 1 base and 2 bases respectively, with 10 bases between them. As concerns this clone: Its specificity is unknown.

The PCR used 60 Vbeta and 13 Jbeta primers. Only in-frame clones appear in the TCRdb table, and some are missing; sequencing was by immunoSEQ multiplex PCR. This table holds tens of thousands of clones, around 9.1% found once. The specimen was PBMCs. The sequence came from a man in his 60s in good health and CMV-seropositive. The chain uses TRBV4-1 and TRBJ2-3, with D possibly TRBD2 on 6 matching bases. The DNA for the CDR3 is TGCGCCAGCAGCCAAGGATCGGGGGACACAGATACGCAGTATTTT. Residues: CASSQGSGDTDTQYF.